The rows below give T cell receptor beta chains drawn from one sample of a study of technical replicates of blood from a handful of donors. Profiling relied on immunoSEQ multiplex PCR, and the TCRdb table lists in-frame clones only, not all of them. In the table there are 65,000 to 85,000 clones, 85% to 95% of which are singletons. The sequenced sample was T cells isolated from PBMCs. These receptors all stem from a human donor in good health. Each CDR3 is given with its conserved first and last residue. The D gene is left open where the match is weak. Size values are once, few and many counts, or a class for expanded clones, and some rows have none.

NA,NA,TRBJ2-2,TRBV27,TGTGCCAGCAGTTCGGACTTCACCGGGGAGCTGTTTTTT,CASSSDFTGELFF
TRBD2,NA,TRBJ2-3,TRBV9,TGTGCCAGCAGAGAGGGACTAGCGGAGGCGGATACGCAGTATTTT,CASREGLAEADTQYF
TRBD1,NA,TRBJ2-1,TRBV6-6,TGTGCCAGCATACTCCAGGGGGCGAATGAGCAGTTCTTC,CASILQGANEQFF
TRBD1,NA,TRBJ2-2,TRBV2,TGTGCCAGCAGTCCAGGACAGGGCCTGAACACCGGGGAGCTGTTTTTT,CASSPGQGLNTGELFF
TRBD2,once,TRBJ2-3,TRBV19,TGTGCCAGTAGTACGGGACTAGCGGGAGGCCCTGGAGGTACGCAGTATTTT,CASSTGLAGGPGGTQYF
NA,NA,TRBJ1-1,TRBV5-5,TGTGCCAGCAGCTTGGATATTTGGAACACTGAAGCTTTCTTT,CASSLDIWNTEAFF
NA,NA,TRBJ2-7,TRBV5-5,TGTGCCAGCAGCTGGGACTCCTTCGAGCAGTACTTC,CASSWDSFEQYF
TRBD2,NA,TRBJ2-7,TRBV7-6,TGTGCCAGCAGCCCAACTAGCGGGGACTACGAGCAGTACTTC,CASSPTSGDYEQYF
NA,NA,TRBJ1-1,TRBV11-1,TGTGCCAGCAGCACCAACAGGTGGCCGTTGCTGAACACTGAAGCTTTCTTT,CASSTNRWPLLNTEAFF
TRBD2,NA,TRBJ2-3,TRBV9,TGTGCCAGCAGCACACTTCTAGCGGGAGTCGCAGATACGCAGTATTTT,CASSTLLAGVADTQYF
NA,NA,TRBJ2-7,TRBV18,TGTGCCAGCTCACACTTAACAGAGACCTACGAGCAGTACTTC,CASSHLTETYEQYF
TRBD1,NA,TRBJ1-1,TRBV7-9,TGTGCCAGCAGCTTACTCGGCTCGACAGGGGGCGAATTCGCTGAAGCTTTCTTT,CASSLLGSTGGEFAEAFF
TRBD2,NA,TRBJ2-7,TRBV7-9,TGTGCCAGCAGGGCAACTAGCGGGAGTACCTTCCAGCAGTACTTC,CASRATSGSTFQQYF
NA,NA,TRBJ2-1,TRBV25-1,TGTGCCAGCAGTTACAGCTCCTACAATGAGCAGTTCTTC,CASSYSSYNEQFF
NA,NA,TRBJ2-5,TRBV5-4,TGTGCCAGCAGCCCGTCACCTAGGGGGAGCTACCAAGAGACCCAGTACTTC,CASSPSPRGSYQETQYF
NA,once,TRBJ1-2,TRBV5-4,TGTGCCAGCAGCCATAATTCCGGGGGATATGGCTACACCTTC,CASSHNSGGYGYTF
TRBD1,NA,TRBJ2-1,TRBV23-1,TGCGCCAGCAGTCTCCGGGACAGGGGAGTCGGTGAGCAGTTCTTC,CASSLRDRGVGEQFF
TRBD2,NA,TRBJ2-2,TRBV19,TGTGCCAGTAGTATTACGGCGGGAGGGGCCAGCGGGGAGCTGTTTTTT,CASSITAGGASGELFF
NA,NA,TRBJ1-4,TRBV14,TGTGCCAGCAGCCAAGATGGATGGGCAGGGGACATCCCTAGTAATGAAAAACTGTTTTTT,CASSQDGWAGDIPSNEKLFF
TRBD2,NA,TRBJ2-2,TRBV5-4,TGTGCCAGCAGCTTGGGACTAGCAACCGGGGAGCTGTTTTTT,CASSLGLATGELFF
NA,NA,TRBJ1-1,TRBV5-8,TGTGCCAGCAGCCGAATTTTCGTACAGGCCAGGAACACTGAAGCTTTCTTT,CASSRIFVQARNTEAFF
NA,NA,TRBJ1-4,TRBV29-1,TGCAGCGTTGACGGTGCAACTAATGAAAAACTGTTTTTT,CSVDGATNEKLFF
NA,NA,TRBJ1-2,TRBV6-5,TGTGCCAGCAGTTACCGGGCGCGGGATGGCTACACCTTC,CASSYRARDGYTF
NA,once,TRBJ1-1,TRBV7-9,TGTGCCAGCACCAAGCCAGGGTCCACTGAAGCTTTCTTT,CASTKPGSTEAFF
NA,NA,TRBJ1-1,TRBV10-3,TGTGCCATCCAGACAGACCCGAACACTGAAGCTTTCTTT,CAIQTDPNTEAFF
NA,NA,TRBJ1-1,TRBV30,TGTGCCTGGAGTGTACATACGAACACTGAAGCTTTCTTT,CAWSVHTNTEAFF
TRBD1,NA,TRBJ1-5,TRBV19,TGTGCCAGTAGCCGGGACAGCCATCAGCCCCAGCATTTT,CASSRDSHQPQHF
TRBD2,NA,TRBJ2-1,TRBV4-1,TGCGCCAGCAGCCAAGGGCGACTAGCGGGAGCTAACAATGAGCAGTTCTTC,CASSQGRLAGANNEQFF
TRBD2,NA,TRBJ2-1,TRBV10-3,TGTGCCATCAGTCCGACTAGCGGCTTCTACAATGAGCAGTTCTTC,CAISPTSGFYNEQFF
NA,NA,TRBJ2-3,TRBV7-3,TGTGCCAGCAGCTCCGGGTCATACACAGATACGCAGTATTTT,CASSSGSYTDTQYF
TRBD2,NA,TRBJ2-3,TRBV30,TGTGCCTGGAGAGGGATCGGGGGGGGTACAGATACGCAGTATTTT,CAWRGIGGGTDTQYF
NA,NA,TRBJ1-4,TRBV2,TGTGCCAGCAGTGAGGGCTCAGGCACCTTATCTAATGAAAAACTGTTTTTT,CASSEGSGTLSNEKLFF
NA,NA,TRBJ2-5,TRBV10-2,TGCGCCAGCAGTGAGTCCCCAGGACAAGAGACCCAGTACTTC,CASSESPGQETQYF
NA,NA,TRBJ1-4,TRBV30,TGTGCCTGGAACCGGGGGGGGGAAAAACTGTTTTTT,CAWNRGGEKLFF
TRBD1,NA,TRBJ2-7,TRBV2,TGTGCCAGCTTAGGGACAGGCTACGAGCAGTACTTC,CASLGTGYEQYF
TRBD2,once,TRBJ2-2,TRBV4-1,TGCGCCAGCAGCCAAGATTATGGGACTAGCCGCGCCGGGGAGCTGTTTTTT,CASSQDYGTSRAGELFF
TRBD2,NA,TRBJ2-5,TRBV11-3,TGTGCCAGCAGCTTACGGCTAGCGGGAGAAGAGACCCAGTACTTC,CASSLRLAGEETQYF
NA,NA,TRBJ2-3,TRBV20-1,TGCAGTGCTGGACACTCAGATACGCAGTATTTT,CSAGHSDTQYF
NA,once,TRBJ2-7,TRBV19,TGTGCCAGTAGTACACAGGGCTCCTACGAGCAGTACTTC,CASSTQGSYEQYF
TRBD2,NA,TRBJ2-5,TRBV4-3,TGCGCCAGCAGCCAAGACCTAGCGGGAGGGAGAGAGACCCAGTACTTC,CASSQDLAGGRETQYF